The clone carrying this T cell receptor (beta chain) was recorded many times. Its target is unknown. Deletions cut 3 bases from V and 1 base from J, with 8 bases between. The CDR3 is 14 amino acids. Looked up from germline, CDR1 is SGHTA and CDR2 is FQGNSA. cDNA libraries of TCR beta carried unique molecular identifiers. TCRdb called the PCR reads again in MiXCR, with one record for every CDR3 protein. Among a few hundred thousand distinct CDR3 sequences, 36% were seen once, and the ten largest hold 4.5% to 5.5%. This record belongs to a study of post-analysis software for immune sequencing data. About the research overall: There were relapsing-remitting, secondary progressive and progressive-relapsing multiple sclerosis among the disease courses included.

Study-wide results and caveats: Controls showed significantly higher normalized Chao1 diversity than did multiple sclerosis patients. Compared with controls, patients had more of about 5 TRBV segments, including TRBV5-6, TRBV5-1 and TRBV20-1.

This sequence joins TRBV7-2 and TRBJ2-3; no clear D gene. This TCR was sampled from a girl aged 10 to 17 with multiple sclerosis. Sequenced material: blood. The DNA for the CDR3 is TGTGCCAGCAGCTTGGTAAGCGGCACAGATACGCAGTATTTT. Its translation: CASSLVSGTDTQYF.